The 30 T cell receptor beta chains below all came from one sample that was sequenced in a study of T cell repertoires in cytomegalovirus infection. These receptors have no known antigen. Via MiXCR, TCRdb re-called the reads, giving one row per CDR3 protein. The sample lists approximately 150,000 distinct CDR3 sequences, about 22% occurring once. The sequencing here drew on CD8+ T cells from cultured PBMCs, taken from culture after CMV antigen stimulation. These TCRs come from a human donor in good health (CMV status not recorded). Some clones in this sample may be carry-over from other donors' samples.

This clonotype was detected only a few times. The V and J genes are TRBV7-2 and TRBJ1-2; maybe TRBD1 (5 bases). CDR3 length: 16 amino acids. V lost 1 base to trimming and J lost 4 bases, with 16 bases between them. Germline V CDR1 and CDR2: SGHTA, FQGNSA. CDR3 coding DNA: TGTGCCAGCAGCTTAGTAGGCGACAGCGGCCCCTATGGCTACACCTTC. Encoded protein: CASSLVGDSGPYGYTF.

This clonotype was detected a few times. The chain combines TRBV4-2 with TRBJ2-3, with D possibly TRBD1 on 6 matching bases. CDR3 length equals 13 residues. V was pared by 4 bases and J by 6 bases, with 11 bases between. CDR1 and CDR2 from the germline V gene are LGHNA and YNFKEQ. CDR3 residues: CASSLWGPDTQYF. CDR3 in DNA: TGTGCCAGCAGCCTATGGGGGCCGGATACGCAGTATTTT.

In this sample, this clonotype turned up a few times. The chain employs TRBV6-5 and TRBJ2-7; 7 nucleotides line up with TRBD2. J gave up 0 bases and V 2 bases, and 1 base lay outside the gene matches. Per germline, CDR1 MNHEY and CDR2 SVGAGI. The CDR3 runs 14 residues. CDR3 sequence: CASSYGGVSYEQYF. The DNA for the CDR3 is TGTGCCAGCAGTTACGGGGGGGTCTCCTACGAGCAGTACTTC.

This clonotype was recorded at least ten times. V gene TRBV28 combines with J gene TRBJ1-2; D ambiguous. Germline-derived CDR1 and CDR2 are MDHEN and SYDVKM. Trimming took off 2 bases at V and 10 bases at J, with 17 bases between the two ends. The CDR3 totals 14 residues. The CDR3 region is CASSLSRSDLSYTF. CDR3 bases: TGTGCCAGCAGTTTAAGCCGATCAGACCTCTCCTACACCTTC.

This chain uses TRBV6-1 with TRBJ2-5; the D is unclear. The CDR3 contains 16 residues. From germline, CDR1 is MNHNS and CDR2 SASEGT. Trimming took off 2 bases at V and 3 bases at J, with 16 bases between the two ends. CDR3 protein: CASSERSRHIKETQYF. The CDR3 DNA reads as TGTGCCAGCAGTGAACGTTCTCGGCATATTAAAGAGACCCAGTACTTC.

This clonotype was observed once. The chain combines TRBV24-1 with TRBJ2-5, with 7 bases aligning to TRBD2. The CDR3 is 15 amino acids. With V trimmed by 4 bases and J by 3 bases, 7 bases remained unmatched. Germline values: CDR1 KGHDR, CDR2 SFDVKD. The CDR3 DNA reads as TGTGCCACCAGTGACCCTAAACGGGGGGAAGAGACCCAGTACTTC. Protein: CATSDPKRGEETQYF.

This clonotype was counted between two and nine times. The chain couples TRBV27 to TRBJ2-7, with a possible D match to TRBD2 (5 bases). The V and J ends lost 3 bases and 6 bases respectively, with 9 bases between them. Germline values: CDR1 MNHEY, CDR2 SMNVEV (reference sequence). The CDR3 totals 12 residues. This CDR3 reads CASSFTRGEQYF. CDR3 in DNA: TGTGCCAGCAGTTTCACTAGAGGCGAGCAGTACTTC.

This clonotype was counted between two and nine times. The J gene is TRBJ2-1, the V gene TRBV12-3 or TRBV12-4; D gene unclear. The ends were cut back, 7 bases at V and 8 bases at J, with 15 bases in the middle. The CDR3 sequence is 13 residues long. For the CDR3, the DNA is TGTGCCAGCACCCCGGCCTTTCTCGATGAGCAGTTCTTC. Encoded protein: CASTPAFLDEQFF.

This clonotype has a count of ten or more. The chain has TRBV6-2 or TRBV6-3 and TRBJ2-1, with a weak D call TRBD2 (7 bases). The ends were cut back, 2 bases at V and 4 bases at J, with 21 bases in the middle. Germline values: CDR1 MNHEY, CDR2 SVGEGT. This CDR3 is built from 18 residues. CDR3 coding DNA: TGTGCCAGCAGTTACGACTTGGGGGGGCTACCGCATTACAATGAGCAGTTCTTC. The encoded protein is CASSYDLGGLPHYNEQFF.

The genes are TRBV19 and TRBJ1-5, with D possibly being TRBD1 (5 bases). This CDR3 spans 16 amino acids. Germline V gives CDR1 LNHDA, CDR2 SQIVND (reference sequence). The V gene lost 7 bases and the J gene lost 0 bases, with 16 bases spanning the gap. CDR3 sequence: CASTMGGAHSNQPQHF. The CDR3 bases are TGTGCCAGTACCATGGGAGGGGCCCATAGCAATCAGCCCCAGCATTTT.

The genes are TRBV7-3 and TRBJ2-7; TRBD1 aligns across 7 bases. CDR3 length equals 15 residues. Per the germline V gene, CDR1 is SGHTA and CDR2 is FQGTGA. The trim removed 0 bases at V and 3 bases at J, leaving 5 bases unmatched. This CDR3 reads CASSLTPAGGYEQYF. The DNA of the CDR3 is TGTGCCAGCAGCTTAACCCCCGCAGGGGGCTACGAGCAGTACTTC. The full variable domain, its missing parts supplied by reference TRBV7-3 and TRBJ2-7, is GAGVSQTPSNKVTEKGKYVELRCDPISGHTALYWYRQSLGQGPEFLIYFQGTGAADDSGLPNDRFFAVRPEGSVSTLKIQRTERGDSAVYLCASSLTPAGGYEQYFGPGTRLTVT.

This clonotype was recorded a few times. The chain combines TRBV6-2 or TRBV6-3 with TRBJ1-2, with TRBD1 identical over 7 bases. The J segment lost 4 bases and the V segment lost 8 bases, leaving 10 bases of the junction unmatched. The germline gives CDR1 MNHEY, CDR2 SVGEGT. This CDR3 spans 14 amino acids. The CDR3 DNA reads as TGTGCCAGCGCGCCGGGACAGACGATCTATGGCTACACCTTC. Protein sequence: CASAPGQTIYGYTF.

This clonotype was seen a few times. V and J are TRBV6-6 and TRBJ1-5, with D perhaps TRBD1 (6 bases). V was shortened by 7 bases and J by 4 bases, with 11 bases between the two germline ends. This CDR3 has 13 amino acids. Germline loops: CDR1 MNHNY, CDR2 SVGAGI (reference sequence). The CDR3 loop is CASTSQGNQPQHF. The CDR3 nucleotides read TGTGCCAGCACCTCACAGGGAAATCAGCCCCAGCATTTT.

CDR3 sequence reads: CASSQEGTGQNEKLFF. The CDR3 DNA follows: TGCGCCAGCAGCCAAGAGGGGACAGGACAGAATGAAAAACTGTTTTTT. This rearrangement joins TRBV4-1 to TRBJ1-4; TRBD1 matches at 8 bases. With 0 bases clipped from V and 5 bases from J, the junction kept 5 bases outside the gene matches. This CDR3 has 16 amino acids. From germline, CDR1 is MGHRA and CDR2 YSYEKL.

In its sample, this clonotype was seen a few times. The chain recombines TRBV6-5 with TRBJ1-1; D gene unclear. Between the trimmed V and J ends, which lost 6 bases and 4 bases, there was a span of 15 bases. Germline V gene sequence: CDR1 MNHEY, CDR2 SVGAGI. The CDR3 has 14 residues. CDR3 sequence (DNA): TGTGCCAGCAGCCCCTCGGCTGAGGGCACTGAAGCTTTCTTT. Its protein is CASSPSAEGTEAFF.

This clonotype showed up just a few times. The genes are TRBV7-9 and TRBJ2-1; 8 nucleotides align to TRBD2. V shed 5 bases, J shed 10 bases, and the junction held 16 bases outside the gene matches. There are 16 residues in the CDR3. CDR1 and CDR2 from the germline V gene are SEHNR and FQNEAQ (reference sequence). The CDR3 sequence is CASSPFSGGLEEEQFF. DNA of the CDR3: TGTGCCAGCAGCCCATTCTCGGGGGGACTAGAGGAAGAGCAGTTCTTC.

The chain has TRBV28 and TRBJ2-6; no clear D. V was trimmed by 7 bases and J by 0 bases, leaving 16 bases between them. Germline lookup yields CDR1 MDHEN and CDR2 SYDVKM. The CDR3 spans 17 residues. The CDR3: CASTGPYRSSGANVLTF. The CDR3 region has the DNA TGTGCCAGCACCGGCCCATACCGCAGCTCTGGGGCCAACGTCCTGACTTTC.

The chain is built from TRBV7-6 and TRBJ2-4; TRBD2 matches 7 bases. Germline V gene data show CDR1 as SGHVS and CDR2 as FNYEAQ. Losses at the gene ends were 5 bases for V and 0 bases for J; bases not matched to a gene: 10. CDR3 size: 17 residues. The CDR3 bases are TGTGCCAGCAGCCCCTACTTAGCGGGTGTAGCCAAAAACATTCAGTACTTC. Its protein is CASSPYLAGVAKNIQYF.

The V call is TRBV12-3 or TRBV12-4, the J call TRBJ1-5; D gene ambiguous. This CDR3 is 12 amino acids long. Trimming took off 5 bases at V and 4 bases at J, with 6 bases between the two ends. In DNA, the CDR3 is TGTGCCAGCAGTCGAACTAATCAGCCCCAGCATTTT. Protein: CASSRTNQPQHF.

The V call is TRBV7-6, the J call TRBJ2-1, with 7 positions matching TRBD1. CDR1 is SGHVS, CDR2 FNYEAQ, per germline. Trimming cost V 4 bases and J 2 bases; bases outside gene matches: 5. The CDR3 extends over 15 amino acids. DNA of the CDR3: TGTGCCAGCAGCTCCCGGGACAGTCCCTACAATGAGCAGTTCTTC. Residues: CASSSRDSPYNEQFF.

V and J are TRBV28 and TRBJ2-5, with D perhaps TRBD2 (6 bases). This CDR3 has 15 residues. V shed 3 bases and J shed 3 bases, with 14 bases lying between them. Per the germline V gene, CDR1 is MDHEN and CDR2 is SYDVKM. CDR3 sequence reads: CASSFRRDGKETQYF. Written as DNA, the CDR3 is TGTGCCAGCAGTTTTCGGCGGGACGGAAAAGAGACCCAGTACTTC.

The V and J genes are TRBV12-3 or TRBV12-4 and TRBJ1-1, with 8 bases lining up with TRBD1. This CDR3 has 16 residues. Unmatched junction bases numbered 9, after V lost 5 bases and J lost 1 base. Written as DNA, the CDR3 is TGTGCCAGCAGTCTACAACGACAGGGGCGGAACACTGAAGCTTTCTTT. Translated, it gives CASSLQRQGRNTEAFF.

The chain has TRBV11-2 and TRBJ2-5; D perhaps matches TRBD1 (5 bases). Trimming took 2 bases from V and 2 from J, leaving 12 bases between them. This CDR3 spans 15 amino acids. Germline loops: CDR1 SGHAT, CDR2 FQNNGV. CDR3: CASSLFQGPQETQYF. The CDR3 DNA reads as TGTGCCAGCAGCTTATTCCAGGGCCCTCAAGAGACCCAGTACTTC.

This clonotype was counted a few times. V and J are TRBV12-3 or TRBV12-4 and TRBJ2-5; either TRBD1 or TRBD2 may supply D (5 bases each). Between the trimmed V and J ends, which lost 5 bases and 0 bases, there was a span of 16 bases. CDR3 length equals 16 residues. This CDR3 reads CASSTWLGTDQETQYF. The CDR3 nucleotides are TGTGCCAGCAGTACCTGGCTAGGGACGGACCAAGAGACCCAGTACTTC.

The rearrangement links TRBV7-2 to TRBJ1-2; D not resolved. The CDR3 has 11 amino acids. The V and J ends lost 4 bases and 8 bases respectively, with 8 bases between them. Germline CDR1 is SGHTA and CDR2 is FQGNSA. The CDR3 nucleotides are TGTGCCAGCAGCTCTGGACCGGGCTACACCTTC. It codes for CASSSGPGYTF.

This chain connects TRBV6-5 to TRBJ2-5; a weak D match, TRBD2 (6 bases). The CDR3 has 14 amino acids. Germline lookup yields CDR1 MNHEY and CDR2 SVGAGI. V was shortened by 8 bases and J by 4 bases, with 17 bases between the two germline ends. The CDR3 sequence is CASSLAAGTETQYF. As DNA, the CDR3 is TGTGCCAGCTCCCTTGCGGCGGGGACAGAGACCCAGTACTTC.

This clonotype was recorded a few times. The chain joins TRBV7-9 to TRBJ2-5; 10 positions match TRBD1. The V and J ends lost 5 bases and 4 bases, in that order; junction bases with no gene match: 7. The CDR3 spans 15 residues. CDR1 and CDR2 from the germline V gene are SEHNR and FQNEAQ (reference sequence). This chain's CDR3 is CASSTRTGGGETQYF. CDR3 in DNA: TGTGCCAGCAGCACCAGGACAGGGGGAGGAGAGACCCAGTACTTC.

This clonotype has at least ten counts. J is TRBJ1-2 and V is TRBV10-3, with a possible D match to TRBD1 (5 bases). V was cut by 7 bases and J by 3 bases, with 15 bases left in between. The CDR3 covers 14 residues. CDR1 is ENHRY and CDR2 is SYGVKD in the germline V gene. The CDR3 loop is CAIKDAGDHYGYTF. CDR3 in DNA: TGTGCCATCAAGGATGCGGGGGATCACTATGGCTACACCTTC.

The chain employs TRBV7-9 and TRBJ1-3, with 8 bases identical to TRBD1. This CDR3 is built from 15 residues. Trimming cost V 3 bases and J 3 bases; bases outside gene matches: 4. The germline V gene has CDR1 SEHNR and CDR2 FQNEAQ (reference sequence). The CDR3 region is CASSFQGAGGNTIYF. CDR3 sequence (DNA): TGTGCCAGCAGCTTCCAGGGGGCCGGTGGAAACACCATATATTTT.

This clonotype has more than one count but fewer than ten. This chain's CDR3 is CASSLIASLATIPDTQYF. Here the CDR3 DNA reads TGTGCCAGCAGCTTAATAGCGTCCCTTGCGACCATCCCAGATACGCAGTATTTT. The chain has TRBV7-2 and TRBJ2-3, with D possibly matching TRBD2 (5 bases). The V and J ends lost 2 bases and 4 bases respectively, with 22 bases between them. The CDR3 consists of 18 residues. The germline V gene has CDR1 SGHTA and CDR2 FQGNSA. Using reference TRBV7-2 and TRBJ2-3 for the parts outside the CDR3, the full variable domain is GAGVSQSPSNKVTEKGKDVELRCDPISGHTALYWYRQSLGQGLEFLIYFQGNSAPDKSGLPSDRFSAERTGGSVSTLTIQRTQQEDSAVYLCASSLIASLATIPDTQYFGPGTRLTVL.